These T cell receptor beta chains were read from a single sample in a study of cytomegalovirus exposure and HLA in healthy donors. Only in-frame clones appear in the TCRdb table, and some are missing; sequencing was by immunoSEQ multiplex PCR. The sample yields about 280,000 clones, around 87% seen once. What was sequenced was PBMCs. These TCRs come from a woman between 18 and 29 years old in good health and CMV-seronegative. The conserved cysteine and the conserved F or W are not part of the CDR3 here. The order of the fields is V gene, CDR3 protein.

V gene: TRBV6-5
CDR3 protein: ASRGGSYSTDTQY

V gene: TRBV12-1
CDR3 protein: ASSFGGNTQY

V gene: TRBV28
CDR3 protein: ASSLGEGFGYT

V gene: TRBV30
CDR3 protein: ARNPRTGETEAF

V gene: TRBV10-3
CDR3 protein: AISITGDSSYEQY

V gene: TRBV5-1
CDR3 protein: ASSWQGVSTDTQY

V gene: TRBV7-6
CDR3 protein: ASSLSLAAYEQY

V gene: TRBV2
CDR3 protein: ASSVGLYQETQY

V gene: TRBV5-1
CDR3 protein: ASSLGSSGANVLT

V gene: TRBV10-3
CDR3 protein: AISESGWEDHYEQY

V gene: TRBV5-6
CDR3 protein: ASSLQNSYEQY

V gene: TRBV7-9
CDR3 protein: ASSRDSTYNEQF

V gene: TRBV5-1
CDR3 protein: ASSLGPGLASNEQF

V gene: TRBV29-1
CDR3 protein: SVGQGIKADTQY

V gene: TRBV4-3
CDR3 protein: ASSQGHSGSWREQY

V gene: TRBV27
CDR3 protein: ASRRDRGHQPQH

V gene: TRBV29-1
CDR3 protein: SVDGTSGAITDTQY

V gene: TRBV6-5
CDR3 protein: ASSYVGVGGELF

V gene: TRBV19
CDR3 protein: AHDSGGNAEAF

V gene: TRBV5-1
CDR3 protein: ASSSKDRGLYGYT

V gene: TRBV2
CDR3 protein: ASRRRTSGTDTQY

V gene: TRBV2
CDR3 protein: ASSSHQREQYNEQF

V gene: TRBV30
CDR3 protein: AWSVPSGKSYEQY

V gene: TRBV2
CDR3 protein: ASGGQVASTDTQY

V gene: TRBV29-1
CDR3 protein: SVESSGAEYTQY

V gene: TRBV28
CDR3 protein: ASSDDRQRF

V gene: TRBV9
CDR3 protein: ASSVGTGGTKNIQY

V gene: TRBV4-1
CDR3 protein: ASSGQGWNEQF

V gene: TRBV6-5
CDR3 protein: ASSSGARSYEQY